This TCR beta chain was captured by sequencing in a study of shared clonotypes between healthy human individuals. CDR1 and CDR2 from the germline V gene are SNHLY and FYNNEI. V was cut by 5 bases and J by 0 bases, with 10 bases left in between. This CDR3 spans 14 amino acids. Notes on this clone: This clone may be a read error of a much larger clone one base away.

Several immunoSEQ plates received, in even portions, the genomic DNA of each subset. Bulk PBMC genomic DNA spanned ten immunoSEQ deep plates. Assay used: immunoSEQ multiplex PCR; TCRdb lists only in-frame clones, some missing. The sample consists of about half a million clones, about 72% of them appearing once. The donors, all of them Caucasian adults, lived in Nashville, Tennessee. For unsorted samples, genomic DNA was extracted from around 95 million PBMCs. The source is a middle-aged woman in good health. Some clones in this sample may be carry-over from other donors' samples. The chain is built from TRBV2 and TRBJ1-2; perhaps TRBD1 as D (5 bases). The specimen sequenced was PBMCs. Here the CDR3 reads CASSPRGTNYGYTF. The CDR3 nucleotides read TGTGCCAGCAGTCCACGGGGGACTAACTATGGCTACACCTTC.